Listed below are T cell receptor beta chains from one sample, sequenced in a study of siplizumab effects on memory and regulatory T cells. Generated by immunoSEQ multiplex PCR, the TCRdb table keeps only in-frame clones and is missing some. The data hold about 120,000 clones, with approximately 94% observed a single time. Material: non-Treg CD4+ T cells sorted from blood. The receptors derive from a human donor in good health. CDR3s include the opening cysteine and the closing phenylalanine or tryptophan. A D gene is named only where the DNA matches it firmly. Size tells how often a clone was seen (once, few, many) or the class of an expanded clone, and some rows leave it out.

CDR3 protein: CASSRQPELWYF; CDR3 DNA: TGTGCCAGCAGTCGACAGCCAGAGTTGTGGTACTTC; J gene: TRBJ2-7; V gene: TRBV6-5; D gene: NA; clone size: once
CDR3 protein: CASSSSTGNYEQYF; CDR3 DNA: TGTGCCAGCAGTTCCTCGACAGGCAACTACGAGCAGTACTTC; J gene: TRBJ2-7; V gene: TRBV27; D gene: NA; clone size: NA
CDR3 protein: CASSPNRVGNTIYF; CDR3 DNA: TGTGCCAGTAGTCCAAACAGGGTCGGAAACACCATATATTTT; J gene: TRBJ1-3; V gene: TRBV19; D gene: NA; clone size: NA
CDR3 protein: CASSSSSMGNQPQHF; CDR3 DNA: TGTGCCAGCAGCTCTTCGTCCATGGGGAATCAGCCCCAGCATTTT; J gene: TRBJ1-5; V gene: TRBV11-1; D gene: NA; clone size: NA
CDR3 protein: CSVGGRGGGYNEQFF; CDR3 DNA: TGCAGCGTTGGCGGAAGGGGGGGCGGTTACAATGAGCAGTTCTTC; J gene: TRBJ2-1; V gene: TRBV29-1; D gene: NA; clone size: once
CDR3 protein: CASSYQAGQPQHF; CDR3 DNA: TGTGCCAGCTCTTATCAGGCGGGCCAGCCCCAGCATTTT; J gene: TRBJ1-5; V gene: TRBV6-6; D gene: NA; clone size: NA
CDR3 protein: CASSLDGPGRESYTF; CDR3 DNA: TGCGCCAGCAGCTTGGATGGTCCGGGCCGGGAAAGCTACACCTTC; J gene: TRBJ1-2; V gene: TRBV5-1; D gene: NA; clone size: NA
CDR3 protein: CASSPGTGINYGYTF; CDR3 DNA: TGTGCCAGCAGCCCCGGGACAGGGATTAACTATGGCTACACCTTC; J gene: TRBJ1-2; V gene: TRBV6-6; D gene: TRBD1; clone size: NA
CDR3 protein: CASSRTGPLGELFF; CDR3 DNA: TGTGCCAGCAGTAGGACAGGGCCGCTTGGGGAGCTGTTTTTT; J gene: TRBJ2-2; V gene: TRBV27; D gene: TRBD1; clone size: NA
CDR3 protein: CASSIEFGRGQYGYTF; CDR3 DNA: TGTGCCAGTAGTATAGAGTTTGGCAGGGGACAGTATGGCTACACCTTC; J gene: TRBJ1-2; V gene: TRBV19; D gene: TRBD1; clone size: NA
CDR3 protein: CASSVRTGAGETQYF; CDR3 DNA: TGTGCCAGCAGTGTCCGAACAGGGGCGGGAGAGACCCAGTACTTC; J gene: TRBJ2-5; V gene: TRBV25-1; D gene: TRBD1; clone size: NA
CDR3 protein: CASSQAPRTGSYEQYF; CDR3 DNA: TGCGCCAGCAGCCAAGCCCCTCGGACTGGGAGCTACGAGCAGTACTTC; J gene: TRBJ2-7; V gene: TRBV4-1; D gene: NA; clone size: NA
CDR3 protein: CAISESTATNEKLFF; CDR3 DNA: TGTGCCATCAGTGAGTCGACTGCAACTAATGAAAAACTGTTTTTT; J gene: TRBJ1-4; V gene: TRBV10-3; D gene: NA; clone size: once
CDR3 protein: CASSTRQYNEQFF; CDR3 DNA: TGCGCCAGCAGCACCAGACAGTACAATGAGCAGTTCTTC; J gene: TRBJ2-1; V gene: TRBV5-1; D gene: NA; clone size: NA
CDR3 protein: CASSSLGPYNSPLHF; CDR3 DNA: TGTGCCAGCAGCTCCCTTGGCCCCTATAATTCACCCCTCCACTTT; J gene: TRBJ1-6; V gene: TRBV7-9; D gene: NA; clone size: NA
CDR3 protein: CASSEEPTVQPQHF; CDR3 DNA: TGTGCCAGCAGTGAAGAACCGACCGTCCAGCCCCAGCATTTT; J gene: TRBJ1-5; V gene: TRBV2; D gene: NA; clone size: NA
CDR3 protein: CASSLARPYNEQFF; CDR3 DNA: TGTGCCAGCAGCTTAGCGAGGCCTTACAATGAGCAGTTCTTC; J gene: TRBJ2-1; V gene: TRBV7-3; D gene: NA; clone size: NA
CDR3 protein: CASSQDTNYGYTF; CDR3 DNA: TGTGCCAGCAGCCAAGATACCAACTATGGCTACACCTTC; J gene: TRBJ1-2; V gene: TRBV14; D gene: NA; clone size: NA
CDR3 protein: CASRPWSGSSSYEQYF; CDR3 DNA: TGCGCCAGCAGGCCCTGGAGCGGGTCCTCCTCCTACGAGCAGTACTTC; J gene: TRBJ2-7; V gene: TRBV5-1; D gene: NA; clone size: NA
CDR3 protein: CSVSPTEAGGLYNEQFF; CDR3 DNA: TGCAGCGTATCTCCGACTGAAGCGGGGGGATTATACAATGAGCAGTTCTTC; J gene: TRBJ2-1; V gene: TRBV29-1; D gene: TRBD2; clone size: NA
CDR3 protein: CASSTPRDRGAGANVLTF; CDR3 DNA: TGTGCCAGCAGCACCCCCCGGGACAGGGGAGCTGGGGCCAACGTCCTGACTTTC; J gene: TRBJ2-6; V gene: TRBV7-9; D gene: TRBD1; clone size: NA
CDR3 protein: CASSLKDGTDTQYF; CDR3 DNA: TGTGCCAGCAGCTTGAAGGACGGCACAGATACGCAGTATTTT; J gene: TRBJ2-3; V gene: TRBV5-4; D gene: NA; clone size: NA
CDR3 protein: CASSYLIGQAYGYTF; CDR3 DNA: TGTGCCAGCAGTTACTTAATTGGACAGGCCTATGGCTACACCTTC; J gene: TRBJ1-2; V gene: TRBV6-5; D gene: TRBD1; clone size: NA